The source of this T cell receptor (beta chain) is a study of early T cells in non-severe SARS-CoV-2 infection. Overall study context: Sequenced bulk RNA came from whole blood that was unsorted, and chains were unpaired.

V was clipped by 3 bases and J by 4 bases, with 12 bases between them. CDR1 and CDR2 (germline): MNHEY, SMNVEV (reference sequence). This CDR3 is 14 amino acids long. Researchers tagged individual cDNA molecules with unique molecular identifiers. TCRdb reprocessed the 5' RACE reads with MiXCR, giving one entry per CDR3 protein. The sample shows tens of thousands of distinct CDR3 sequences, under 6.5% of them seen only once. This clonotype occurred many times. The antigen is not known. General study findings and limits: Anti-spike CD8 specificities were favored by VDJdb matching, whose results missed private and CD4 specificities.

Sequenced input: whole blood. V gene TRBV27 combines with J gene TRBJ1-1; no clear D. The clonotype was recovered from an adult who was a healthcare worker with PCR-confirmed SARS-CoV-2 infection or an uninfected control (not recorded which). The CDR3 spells CASSFVGGTTEAFF. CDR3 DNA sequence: TGTGCCAGCAGTTTTGTTGGCGGAACCACTGAAGCTTTCTTT.